The source of this TCR beta chain is a study of T cells in Graves' hyperthyroidism and ophthalmopathy. This clonotype was recorded at least ten times. The germline gene is not matched at one end of the junction; a read error may be the cause. Authors of the study amplified TCR beta CDR3 regions from RNA transcripts. TCR CDR3 regions were first amplified by RT-PCR with HTBI primers. Each CDR3 protein is one row after TCRdb ran MiXCR on the multiplex PCR reads. Of roughly 580,000 distinct CDR3 sequences listed, approximately 44% are singletons. These patients, aged 18 to 65, had recently diagnosed hyperthyroidism lasting under 2 months. CDR1 is SGHVS, CDR2 FQNEAQ, per germline. The CDR3 spans 13 residues.

The sequenced sample was peripheral blood or thyroid tissue (not recorded which). The rearrangement uses TRBV7-8 and TRBJ1-2, with D possibly matching TRBD1 (5 bases). The sequence was collected from a woman aged 18-29 years with Graves' hyperthyroidism. CDR3 protein: CASSLGAGVGDAF. Written as DNA, the CDR3 is TGTGCCAGCAGCTTAGGGGCGGGGGTAGGAGACGCCTTC.